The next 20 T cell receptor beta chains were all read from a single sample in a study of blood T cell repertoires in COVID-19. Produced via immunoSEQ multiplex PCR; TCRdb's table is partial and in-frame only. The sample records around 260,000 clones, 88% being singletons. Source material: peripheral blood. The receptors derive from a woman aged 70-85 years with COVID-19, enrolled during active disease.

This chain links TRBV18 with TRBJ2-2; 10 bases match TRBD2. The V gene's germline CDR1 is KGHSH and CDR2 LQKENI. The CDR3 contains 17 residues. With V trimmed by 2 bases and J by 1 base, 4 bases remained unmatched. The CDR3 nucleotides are TGTGCCAGCTCACCAGCTAGCGGGAGTTTGAACACCGGGGAGCTGTTTTTT. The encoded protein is CASSPASGSLNTGELFF. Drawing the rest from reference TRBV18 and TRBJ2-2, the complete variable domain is NAGVMQNPRHLVRRRGQEARLRCSPMKGHSHVYWYRQLPEEGLKFMVYLQKENIIDESGMPKERFSAEFPKEGPSILRIQQVVRGDSAAYFCASSPASGSLNTGELFFGEGSRLTVL.

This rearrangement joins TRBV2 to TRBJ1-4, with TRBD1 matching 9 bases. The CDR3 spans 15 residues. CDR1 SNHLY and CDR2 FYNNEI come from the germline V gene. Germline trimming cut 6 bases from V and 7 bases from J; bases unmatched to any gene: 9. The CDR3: CASRAGTGFSEKLFF. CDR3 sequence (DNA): TGTGCCAGCAGAGCTGGGACAGGGTTTTCTGAAAAACTGTTTTTT.

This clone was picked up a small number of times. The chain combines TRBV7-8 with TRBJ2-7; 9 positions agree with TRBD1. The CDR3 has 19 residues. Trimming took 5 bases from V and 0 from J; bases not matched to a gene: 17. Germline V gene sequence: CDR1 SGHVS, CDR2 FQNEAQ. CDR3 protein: CASSQDRDRVVWDSYEQYF. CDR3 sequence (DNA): TGTGCCAGCAGCCAGGACCGGGACAGGGTCGTTTGGGACTCCTACGAGCAGTACTTC.

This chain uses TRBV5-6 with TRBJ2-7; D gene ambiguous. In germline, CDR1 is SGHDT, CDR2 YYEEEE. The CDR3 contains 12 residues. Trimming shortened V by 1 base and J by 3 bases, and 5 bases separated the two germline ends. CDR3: CASSLSYYEQYF. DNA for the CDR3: TGTGCCAGCAGCTTGTCTTACTACGAGCAGTACTTC.

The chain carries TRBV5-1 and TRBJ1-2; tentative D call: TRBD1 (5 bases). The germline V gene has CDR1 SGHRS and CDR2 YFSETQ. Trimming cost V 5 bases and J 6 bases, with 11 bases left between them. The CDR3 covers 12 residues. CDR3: CASRGGGDGYTF. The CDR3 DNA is TGCGCCAGCAGGGGAGGAGGGGATGGCTACACCTTC.

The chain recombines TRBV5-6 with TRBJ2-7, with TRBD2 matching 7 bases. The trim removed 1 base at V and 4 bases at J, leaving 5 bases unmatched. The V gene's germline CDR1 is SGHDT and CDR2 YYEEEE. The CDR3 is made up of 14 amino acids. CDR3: CASSLRTRHYEQYF. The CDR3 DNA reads TGTGCCAGCAGCTTGAGGACTAGGCATTACGAGCAGTACTTC.

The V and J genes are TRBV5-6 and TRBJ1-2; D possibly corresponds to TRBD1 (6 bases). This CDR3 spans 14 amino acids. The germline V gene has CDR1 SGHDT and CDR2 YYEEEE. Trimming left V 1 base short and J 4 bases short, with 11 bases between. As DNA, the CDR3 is TGTGCCAGCAGCTTGCAGGGGATAGGCTATGGCTACACCTTC. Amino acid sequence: CASSLQGIGYGYTF.

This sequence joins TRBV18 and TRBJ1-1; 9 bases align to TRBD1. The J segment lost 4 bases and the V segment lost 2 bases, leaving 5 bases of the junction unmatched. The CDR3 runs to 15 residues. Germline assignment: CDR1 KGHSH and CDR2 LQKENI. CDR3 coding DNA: TGTGCCAGCTCACCAGAGGGACAGGGCGCCACTGAAGCTTTCTTT. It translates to CASSPEGQGATEAFF. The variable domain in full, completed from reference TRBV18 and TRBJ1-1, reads NAGVMQNPRHLVRRRGQEARLRCSPMKGHSHVYWYRQLPEEGLKFMVYLQKENIIDESGMPKERFSAEFPKEGPSILRIQQVVRGDSAAYFCASSPEGQGATEAFFGQGTRLTVV.

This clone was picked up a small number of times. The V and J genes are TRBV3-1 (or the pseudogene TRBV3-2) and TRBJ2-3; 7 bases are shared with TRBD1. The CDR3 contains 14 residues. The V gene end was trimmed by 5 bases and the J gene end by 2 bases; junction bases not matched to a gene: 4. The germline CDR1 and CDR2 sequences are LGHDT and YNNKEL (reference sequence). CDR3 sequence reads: CASSSDRVTDTQYF. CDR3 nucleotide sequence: TGTGCCAGCAGCAGCGACAGGGTCACAGATACGCAGTATTTT.

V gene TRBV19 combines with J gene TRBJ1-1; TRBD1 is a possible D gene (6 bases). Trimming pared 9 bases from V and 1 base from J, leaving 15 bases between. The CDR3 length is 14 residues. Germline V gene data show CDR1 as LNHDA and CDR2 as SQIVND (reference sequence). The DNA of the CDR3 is TGTGCCAGCTGGACGGGACAATCGAACACTGAAGCTTTCTTT. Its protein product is CASWTGQSNTEAFF. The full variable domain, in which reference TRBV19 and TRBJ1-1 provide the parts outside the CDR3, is DGGITQSPKYLFRKEGQNVTLSCEQNLNHDAMYWYRQDPGQGLRLIYYSQIVNDFQKGDIAEGYSVSREKKESFPLTVTSAQKNPTAFYLCASWTGQSNTEAFFGQGTRLTVV.

The CDR3 region has the DNA TGTGCCAGCAGCCTGGGACAGGGGGGATCGCTCGTCGGGGAGCTGTTTTTT. Protein sequence: CASSLGQGGSLVGELFF. This rearrangement joins TRBV7-2 to TRBJ2-2; 11 bases line up with TRBD1. V was pared by 5 bases and J by 7 bases, with 12 bases of the junction left unmatched. The CDR3 is 17 residues long. The V gene's germline CDR1 is SGHTA and CDR2 FQGNSA. The variable domain in full, with the rest retrieved from reference TRBV7-2 and TRBJ2-2, is GAGVSQSPSNKVTEKGKDVELRCDPISGHTALYWYRQSLGQGLEFLIYFQGNSAPDKSGLPSDRFSAERTGGSVSTLTIQRTQQEDSAVYLCASSLGQGGSLVGELFFGEGSRLTVL.

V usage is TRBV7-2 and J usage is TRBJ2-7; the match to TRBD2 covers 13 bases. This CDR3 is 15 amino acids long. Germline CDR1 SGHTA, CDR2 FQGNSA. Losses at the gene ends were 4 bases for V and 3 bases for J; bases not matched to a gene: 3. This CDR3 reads CASSSRTSGGYEQYF. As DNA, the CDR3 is TGTGCCAGCAGCTCCAGGACTAGCGGGGGCTACGAGCAGTACTTC.

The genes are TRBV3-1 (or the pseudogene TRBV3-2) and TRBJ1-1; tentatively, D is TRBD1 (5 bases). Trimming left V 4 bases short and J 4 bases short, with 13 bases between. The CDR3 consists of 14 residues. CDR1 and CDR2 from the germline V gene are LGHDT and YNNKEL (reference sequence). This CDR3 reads CASSPERQFTEAFF. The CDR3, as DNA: TGTGCCAGCAGCCCGGAACGACAGTTCACTGAAGCTTTCTTT.

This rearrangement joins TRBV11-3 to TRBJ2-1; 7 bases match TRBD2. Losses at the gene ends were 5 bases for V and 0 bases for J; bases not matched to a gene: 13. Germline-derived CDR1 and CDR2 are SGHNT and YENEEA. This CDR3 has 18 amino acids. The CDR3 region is CASSPDGGGFGSYNEQFF. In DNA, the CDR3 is TGTGCCAGCAGCCCCGATGGGGGGGGTTTCGGCTCCTACAATGAGCAGTTCTTC. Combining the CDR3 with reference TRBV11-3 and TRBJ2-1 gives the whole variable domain EAGVVQSPRYKIIEKKQPVAFWCNPISGHNTLYWYLQNLGQGPELLIRYENEEAVDDSQLPKDRFSAERLKGVDSTLKIQPAELGDSAVYLCASSPDGGGFGSYNEQFFGPGTRLTVL.

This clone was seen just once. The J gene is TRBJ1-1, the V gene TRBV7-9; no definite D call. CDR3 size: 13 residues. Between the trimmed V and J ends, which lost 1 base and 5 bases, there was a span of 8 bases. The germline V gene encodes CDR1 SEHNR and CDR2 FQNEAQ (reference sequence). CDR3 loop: CASSLGSVTEAFF. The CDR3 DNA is TGTGCCAGCAGCTTAGGATCGGTAACTGAAGCTTTCTTT.

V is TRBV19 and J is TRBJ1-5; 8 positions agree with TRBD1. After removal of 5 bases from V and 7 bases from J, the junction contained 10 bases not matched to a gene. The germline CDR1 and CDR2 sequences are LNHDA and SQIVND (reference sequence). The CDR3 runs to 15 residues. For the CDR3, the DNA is TGTGCCAGTAGTTCGCAAAGACAGGGGTGGCAGCCCCAGCATTTT. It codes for CASSSQRQGWQPQHF.

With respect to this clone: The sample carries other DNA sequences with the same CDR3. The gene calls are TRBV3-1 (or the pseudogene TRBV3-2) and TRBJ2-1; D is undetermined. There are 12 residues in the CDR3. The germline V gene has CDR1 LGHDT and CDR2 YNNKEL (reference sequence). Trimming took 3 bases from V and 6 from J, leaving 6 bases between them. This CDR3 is CASSQAFNEQFF. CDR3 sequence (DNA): TGTGCCAGCAGCCAGGCATTCAATGAGCAGTTCTTC.

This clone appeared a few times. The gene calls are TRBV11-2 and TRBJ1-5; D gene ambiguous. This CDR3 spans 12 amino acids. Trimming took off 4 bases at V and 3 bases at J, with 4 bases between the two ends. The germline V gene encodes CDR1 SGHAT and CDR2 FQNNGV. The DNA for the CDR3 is TGTGCCAGCAGCTCAAACAATCAGCCCCAGCATTTT. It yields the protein CASSSNNQPQHF. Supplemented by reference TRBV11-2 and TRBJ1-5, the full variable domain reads EAGVAQSPRYKIIEKRQSVAFWCNPISGHATLYWYQQILGQGPKLLIQFQNNGVVDDSQLPKDRFSAERLKGVDSTLKIQPAKLEDSAVYLCASSSNNQPQHFGDGTRLSIL.

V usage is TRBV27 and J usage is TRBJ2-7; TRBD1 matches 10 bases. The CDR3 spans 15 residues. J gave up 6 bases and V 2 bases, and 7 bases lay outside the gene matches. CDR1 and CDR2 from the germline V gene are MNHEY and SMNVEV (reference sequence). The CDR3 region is CASSLGDRGLGEQYF. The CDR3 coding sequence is TGTGCCAGCAGTTTAGGGGACAGGGGTTTGGGCGAGCAGTACTTC.

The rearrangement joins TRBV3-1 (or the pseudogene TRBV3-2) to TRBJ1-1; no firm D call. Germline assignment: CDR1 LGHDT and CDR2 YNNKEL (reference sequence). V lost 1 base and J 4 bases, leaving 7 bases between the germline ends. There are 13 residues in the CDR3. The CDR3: CASSQAGITEAFF. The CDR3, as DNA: TGTGCCAGCAGCCAAGCGGGAATCACTGAAGCTTTCTTT.